This TCR beta chain was captured in a study of OX40 agonist ivuxolimab in advanced cancers. Overall study context: Averaging roughly 60 years in age, with a range of about 20 to 90, the cohort was approximately 84% male.

CDR3 length: 16 residues. Germline CDR1 SSHAT, CDR2 FNYEAQ (reference sequence). Researchers took blood at baseline, on cycle 4 day 1, and on cycle 7 day 1. Comment on this clone: A junction end diverges from the germline sequence, so it may reflect a read error.

The method was immunoSEQ multiplex PCR; TCRdb's version includes in-frame clones alone and lacks a portion of them. The table has tens of thousands of clones, roughly 83% seen once. The chain recombines TRBV7-7 with TRBJ2-5; a weak D match, TRBD2 (6 bases). This TCR was recovered from an adult with an advanced solid tumor such as melanoma, head and neck, liver or kidney cancer. The specimen was CD4+ or CD8+ T cells sorted from blood, collected in a trial of the OX40 agonist ivuxolimab. The CDR3 is CASSLAPGGEAETQYF. DNA for the CDR3: TGTGCTAGCAGCTTAGCGCCGGGCGGGGAGGCGGAGACCCAGTACTTC. Full variable domain (rest looked up from reference TRBV7-7 and TRBJ2-5): GAGVSQSPRYKVTKRGQDVTLRCDPISSHATLYWYQQALGQGPEFLTYFNYEAQPDKSGLPSDRFSAERPEGSISTLTIQRTEQRDSAMYRCASSLAPGGEAETQYFGPGTRLLVL.